The 16 T cell receptor beta chains listed next were all sequenced from one sample in a study of CD8+ T cells in alopecia areata. Reverse transcription of extracted RNA yielded cDNA, which provided the sequencing template. TCRdb's copy holds only in-frame clones and misses some; the assay was immunoSEQ multiplex PCR. The sample lists 180,000 or so clones; less than 75% were seen once. The sample in question was CD8+ T cells sorted from blood, obtained at week 0. These receptors came from a human donor with alopecia areata.

The genes are TRBV4-1 and TRBJ1-5; no firm D call. Trimming shortened V by 0 bases and J by 6 bases, and 18 bases separated the two germline ends. The CDR3 runs 17 residues. From germline, CDR1 is MGHRA and CDR2 YSYEKL. The CDR3 nucleotides read TGCGCCAGCAGCCAAGATTCCCGGGGTAGTAGGGTTCAGCCCCAGCATTTT. As protein: CASSQDSRGSRVQPQHF.

The rearrangement uses TRBV27 and TRBJ1-2; 7 bases map to TRBD1. Germline CDR1 is MNHEY and CDR2 is SMNVEV (reference sequence). CDR3 length equals 13 residues. With V trimmed by 5 bases and J by 4 bases, 4 bases remained unmatched. CDR3 nucleotides: TGTGCCAGCAGTAAACAGGGGCCCTATGGCTACACCTTC. Encoded protein: CASSKQGPYGYTF.

Only a few counts were recorded for this clone. The V gene is TRBV7-9, the J gene TRBJ2-3, with D perhaps TRBD2 (5 bases). The CDR3 consists of 16 residues. V lost 4 bases and J lost 4, with 18 bases in between. Germline V gene sequence: CDR1 SEHNR, CDR2 FQNEAQ (reference sequence). The CDR3: CASSSSLARPPDTQYF. In DNA, the CDR3 is TGTGCCAGCAGCTCCTCGTTAGCGAGGCCACCAGATACGCAGTATTTT.

Here the CDR3 DNA reads TGTGCCAAAGGGACAGGGGTTTCCACTGAAGCTTTCTTT. Translated, it gives CAKGTGVSTEAFF. The chain couples TRBV30 to TRBJ1-1; 10 positions agree with TRBD1. After removal of 8 bases from V and 4 bases from J, the junction contained 7 bases not matched to a gene. CDR1 is GTSNPN, CDR2 SVGIG, per germline (reference sequence). This CDR3 is 13 amino acids long.

The chain couples TRBV30 to TRBJ2-1; 8 nucleotides agree with TRBD1. This CDR3 spans 15 amino acids. Germline-derived CDR1 and CDR2 are GTSNPN and SVGIG (reference sequence). After removal of 3 bases from V and 0 bases from J, the junction contained 4 bases not matched to a gene. CDR3 bases: TGTGCCTGGAGAGGGACAGGTAGCTCCTACAATGAGCAGTTCTTC. Translating it yields CAWRGTGSSYNEQFF.

V usage is TRBV25-1 and J usage is TRBJ2-2; D unresolved. V lost 5 bases to trimming and J lost 1 base, with 14 bases between them. The germline V gene has CDR1 MGHDK and CDR2 SYGVNS. This CDR3 is 16 amino acids long. The CDR3 sequence is CASSPEGIMNTGELFF. DNA for the CDR3: TGTGCCAGCAGTCCCGAAGGTATAATGAACACCGGGGAGCTGTTTTTT.

The chain employs TRBV5-1 and TRBJ2-7; D uncertain. CDR3 length equals 12 residues. In germline, CDR1 is SGHRS, CDR2 YFSETQ. V lost 4 bases to trimming and J lost 3 bases, with 8 bases between them. DNA for the CDR3: TGCGCCAGCAGCAAGGATGACTACGAGCAGTACTTC. The encoded protein is CASSKDDYEQYF.

J is TRBJ1-2 and V is TRBV5-8, with TRBD1 as a possible D gene (5 bases). This CDR3 is built from 15 residues. CDR1 SGHTS and CDR2 YDEGEE come from the germline V gene. V lost 4 bases to trimming and J lost 5 bases, with 18 bases between them. CDR3 DNA sequence: TGTGCCAGCAGCGATAGGCCGCGGGGCAGATATGGCTACACCTTC. As protein: CASSDRPRGRYGYTF.

This clone was detected only a few times. The chain links TRBV29-1 to TRBJ1-2, with no clear D. Germline lookup yields CDR1 SQVTM and CDR2 ANQGSEA. This CDR3 spans 12 amino acids. Trimming removed 1 base at V and 0 bases at J, with 3 bases between. CDR3 coding DNA: TGCAGCGTTGAAGCACCTAACTATGGCTACACCTTC. It specifies CSVEAPNYGYTF. The full variable domain, completed using reference TRBV29-1 and TRBJ1-2, is SAVISQKPSRDICQRGTSLTIQCQVDSQVTMMFWYRQQPGQSLTLIATANQGSEATYESGFVIDKFPISRPNLTFSTLTVSNMSPEDSSIYLCSVEAPNYGYTFGSGTRLTVV.

This chain links TRBV5-1 with TRBJ1-1, with 9 bases fitting TRBD1. V shed 5 bases, J shed 4 bases, and the junction held 6 bases outside the gene matches. The CDR3 contains 14 residues. Germline values: CDR1 SGHRS, CDR2 YFSETQ. CDR3 in DNA: TGCGCCAGCAGGGACCGGGACAGGGTCACTGAAGCTTTCTTT. Amino acids: CASRDRDRVTEAFF.

This chain uses TRBV29-1 with TRBJ2-1; TRBD2 agrees at 7 bases. V was pared by 5 bases and J by 4 bases, with 2 bases of the junction left unmatched. CDR1 and CDR2 (germline): SQVTM, ANQGSEA. CDR3 length equals 12 residues. The CDR3, as DNA: TGCAGCGTTACGGGACTATACAATGAGCAGTTCTTC. Protein product: CSVTGLYNEQFF.

The rearrangement joins TRBV19 to TRBJ1-2; possible D gene TRBD1, 5 bases. V dropped 5 bases and J dropped 6 bases, with 13 bases sitting between them. This CDR3 spans 13 amino acids. Germline V gene lookup returns CDR1 LNHDA and CDR2 SQIVND (reference sequence). The CDR3 bases are TGTGCCAGTAGTCCTCAGGGAGGGGATGGCTACACCTTC. Amino acid sequence: CASSPQGGDGYTF.

The rearrangement links TRBV5-3 to TRBJ2-5; 7 bases fit TRBD2. TRBV5-3 is given ORF status, its function remaining uncertain. The CDR3 consists of 20 residues. After removal of 4 bases from V and 5 bases from J, the junction contained 26 bases not matched to a gene. The DNA of the CDR3 is TGTGCCAGAAGCGTGCCCACTCTTGTCCACGGAGCGGGACCCATGGAGACCCAGTACTTC. Protein product: CARSVPTLVHGAGPMETQYF.

J is TRBJ1-4 and V is TRBV30; 9 bases are a match to TRBD1. The CDR3 has 13 residues. The V segment lost 2 bases and the J segment 8 bases; nucleotides outside the gene matches: 3. The germline V gene has CDR1 GTSNPN and CDR2 SVGIG (reference sequence). The CDR3 DNA follows: TGTGCCTGGAGTTGGGACAGGGCCGAAAAACTGTTTTTT. It codes for CAWSWDRAEKLFF.

The chain couples TRBV7-3 to TRBJ2-2, with a possible D match to TRBD1 (6 bases). The ends were cut back, 6 bases at V and 2 bases at J, with 10 bases in the middle. The CDR3 is made up of 14 amino acids. CDR1 is SGHTA, CDR2 FQGTGA, per germline. CDR3 amino acids: CASSAGANTGELFF. As DNA, the CDR3 is TGTGCCAGCAGTGCAGGGGCTAACACCGGGGAGCTGTTTTTT.

The rearrangement joins TRBV27 to TRBJ1-2, with no clear D. Trimming stripped 0 bases from V and 2 bases from J, with 7 bases between. The CDR3 covers 14 residues. Germline V gene lookup returns CDR1 MNHEY and CDR2 SMNVEV (reference sequence). Written as DNA, the CDR3 is TGTGCCAGCAGTTTATCCCCGACGAACTATGGCTACACCTTC. Protein sequence: CASSLSPTNYGYTF.